The rows below give T cell receptor beta chains drawn from one sample of a study of blood T cell repertoires in COVID-19. Some clones are missing from TCRdb's copy, which holds only in-frame ones; the method was immunoSEQ multiplex PCR. This sample has about 200,000 clones, with 84% found just once. The sample was peripheral blood. These receptors originate from a human donor in a cohort sampled during active COVID-19. CDR3s include the opening cysteine and the closing phenylalanine or tryptophan. The D gene is left open where the match is weak. The listing skips clone size in some rows; elsewhere it reads once, few, many or a size class.

D	V	size	J	CDR3	DNA
-	TRBV5-1	-	TRBJ2-2	CASSLGSATNTGELFF	TGCGCCAGCAGCTTAGGAAGCGCCACAAACACCGGGGAGCTGTTTTTT
-	TRBV5-6	-	TRBJ1-6	CASSIGTRSSYNSPLHF	TGTGCCAGCAGCATCGGGACTCGGAGCTCCTATAATTCACCCCTCCACTTT
-	TRBV6-5	-	TRBJ2-3	CASTPGSRSDTQYF	TGTGCCAGCACCCCCGGGAGTAGGTCTGATACGCAGTATTTT
TRBD2	TRBV10-3	-	TRBJ2-1	CAISEREGYNEQFF	TGTGCCATCAGTGAGCGGGAGGGGTACAATGAGCAGTTCTTC
-	TRBV5-1	-	TRBJ1-6	CASSLVPVATGPLHF	TGCGCCAGCAGCTTGGTGCCGGTCGCAACGGGGCCCCTCCACTTT
TRBD1	TRBV30	few	TRBJ2-7	CAWSDRGLGEQYF	TGTGCCTGGAGTGACAGGGGATTAGGCGAGCAGTACTTC
-	TRBV5-8	few	TRBJ2-2	CASSRGTVANTGELFF	TGTGCCAGCAGCCGGGGGACTGTCGCGAACACCGGGGAGCTGTTTTTT
TRBD1	TRBV28	-	TRBJ2-5	CASSFGTAGETQYF	TGTGCCAGCAGTTTTGGGACAGCCGGGGAGACCCAGTACTTC
-	TRBV18	-	TRBJ1-1	CASSPGHGTEAFF	TGTGCCAGCTCACCCGGACACGGGACTGAAGCTTTCTTT
TRBD1	TRBV28	-	TRBJ1-5	CASSRTGASNQPQHF	TGTGCCAGCAGTCGGACAGGGGCCAGCAATCAGCCCCAGCATTTT
TRBD1	TRBV19	-	TRBJ2-1	CASSIPTGAWNEQFF	TGTGCCAGTAGTATCCCGACAGGGGCTTGGAATGAGCAGTTCTTC
-	TRBV3-1/TRBV3-2	-	TRBJ2-5	CASSQDRSRETQYF	TGTGCCAGCAGCCAAGACAGGTCGCGAGAGACCCAGTACTTC
TRBD2	TRBV7-9	-	TRBJ2-2	CASSFGLAGESRATGELFF	TGTGCCAGCAGCTTTGGACTAGCGGGAGAAAGTAGGGCCACCGGGGAGCTGTTTTTT
TRBD2	TRBV28	-	TRBJ2-7	CASSWGTSGSYEQYF	TGTGCCAGCAGTTGGGGGACTAGCGGTTCCTACGAGCAGTACTTC
TRBD1	TRBV28	-	TRBJ2-7	CASRPGTDEQYF	TGTGCCAGCAGGCCAGGGACAGACGAGCAGTACTTC
TRBD2	TRBV29-1	-	TRBJ2-1	CSGSGTSYNEQFF	TGCAGCGGTAGCGGGACCTCCTACAATGAGCAGTTCTTC
TRBD2	TRBV19	-	TRBJ2-1	CASSRGGREGDEQFF	TGTGCCAGTAGTAGGGGTGGTCGGGAGGGCGATGAGCAGTTCTTC
-	TRBV6-5	-	TRBJ2-3	CASRRRGLTDTQYF	TGTGCCAGCAGGCGGAGGGGCCTCACAGATACGCAGTATTTT
-	TRBV28	-	TRBJ2-1	CASSRNEQFF	TGTGCCAGCAGTCGGAATGAGCAGTTCTTC
TRBD1	TRBV19	few	TRBJ2-1	CASRTTGEEVGEQFF	TGTGCCAGTAGGACGACAGGGGAAGAAGTGGGTGAGCAGTTCTTC
-	TRBV23-1	-	TRBJ2-6	CASSQYGTQGAGGANVLTF	TGCGCCAGCAGTCAATACGGCACTCAGGGCGCGGGAGGGGCCAACGTCCTGACTTTC
-	TRBV6-1	many	TRBJ1-1	CASSANGIRTNTEAFF	TGTGCCAGCAGTGCAAACGGGATCAGGACGAACACTGAAGCTTTCTTT
TRBD2	TRBV7-9	-	TRBJ2-3	CASRPLAGDSTDTQYF	TGTGCCAGCCGGCCTTTAGCGGGAGATAGCACAGATACGCAGTATTTT
TRBD2	TRBV6-5	-	TRBJ2-1	CASSMTSVPHEQFF	TGTGCCAGCAGTATGACTAGCGTCCCCCATGAGCAGTTCTTC
-	TRBV11-1	-	TRBJ2-7	CASSPPNSYEQYF	TGTGCCAGCAGCCCGCCCAACAGCTACGAGCAGTACTTC
-	TRBV5-1	-	TRBJ1-6	CASSLVTGPNSPLHF	TGCGCCAGCAGCTTGGTTACAGGGCCAAATTCACCCCTCCACTTT
TRBD2	TRBV6-5	-	TRBJ2-1	CASNPRGGRFDEQFF	TGTGCCAGCAACCCAAGGGGCGGGAGATTCGATGAGCAGTTCTTC
TRBD1	TRBV2	-	TRBJ2-2	CASRGTGSATGELFF	TGTGCCAGCAGGGGGACAGGGAGTGCCACCGGGGAGCTGTTTTTT
-	TRBV18	-	TRBJ2-3	CASSLLGDKDTQYF	TGTGCCAGCTCACTTCTGGGGGACAAAGATACGCAGTATTTT
TRBD1	TRBV7-9	-	TRBJ1-2	CASSSGQGFGYTF	TGTGCCAGCAGCTCCGGACAGGGGTTTGGCTACACCTTC
TRBD1	TRBV10-2	-	TRBJ1-6	CASREGAWLNSPLHF	TGCGCCAGCAGAGAGGGGGCTTGGTTAAATTCACCCCTCCACTTT
TRBD2	TRBV18	-	TRBJ2-1	CASSVLAGAGNEQFF	TGTGCCAGCTCAGTACTAGCGGGAGCAGGTAATGAGCAGTTCTTC
TRBD1	TRBV10-3	once	TRBJ2-2	CAISGQGATGELFF	TGTGCCATCAGCGGACAGGGGGCGACCGGGGAGCTGTTTTTT
TRBD2	TRBV28	many	TRBJ2-7	CASSLLGGDLYEQYF	TGTGCCAGCAGTTTATTGGGGGGGGACCTCTACGAGCAGTACTTC
-	TRBV20-1	-	TRBJ2-1	CSASPLSSYNEQFF	TGCAGTGCTAGTCCTCTCTCCTCCTACAATGAGCAGTTCTTC
TRBD1	TRBV3-1/TRBV3-2	-	TRBJ1-1	CASSQERGRMNEAFF	TGTGCCAGCAGCCAAGAAAGGGGGCGTATGAATGAAGCTTTCTTT
-	TRBV27	-	TRBJ2-1	CASSLSVAGLDKLLWFF	TGTGCCAGCAGTTTATCGGTGGCAGGGCTGGACAAACTCCTTTGGTTCTTC